This TCR beta chain originates from a study of blood T cell repertoires in COVID-19. The CDR3 totals 14 residues. V lost 5 bases and J lost 4; bases outside the gene matches: 7. Germline CDR1 is SGHVS and CDR2 is FQNEAQ. Profiled with immunoSEQ multiplex PCR; TCRdb holds only in-frame clones, not every one. The top ten clones hold 0.8% to 1% of a sample with some 200,000 clones, around nine tenths of them seen once. The sequencing input was peripheral blood. The origin of this receptor is a woman between 18 and 29 years old who had recovered from COVID-19. The gene calls are TRBV7-8 and TRBJ2-5; 7 bases align to TRBD2. The CDR3 reads CASSPRREGETQYF. The CDR3 nucleotides read TGTGCCAGCAGCCCCAGGAGGGAGGGAGAGACCCAGTACTTC.